Below are 18 T cell receptor beta chains sequenced from a single sample in a study of beta chain features in type 1 diabetes. The study reverse transcribed the entire isolated RNA, so it sequenced expressed TCRB transcripts. TCRdb's table, derived via immunoSEQ multiplex PCR, lists solely in-frame clones and lacks some. The data hold 450,000 or so clones, with about an eighth observed a single time. The sample taken for sequencing was naive CD4+ T cells from blood. The receptors were gathered from a woman in her late teens or twenties in good health.

This chain uses TRBV19 with TRBJ2-7; the match to TRBD2 covers 11 bases. Looked up from germline, CDR1 is LNHDA and CDR2 is SQIVND (reference sequence). V trimming: 0 bases; J trimming: 9 bases; junction bases outside the gene matches: 13. CDR3 length: 17 amino acids. The CDR3 region has the DNA TGTGCCAGTAGTATAGATCTGTTAGCGGGAGGGCCGGCGGGGCAGTACTTC. Encoded protein: CASSIDLLAGGPAGQYF.

This clone was recorded a few times. Here the CDR3 reads CASSRDGEAFF. As DNA, the CDR3 is TGCGCCAGCAGCCGAGACGGTGAAGCTTTCTTT. The V gene is TRBV5-1, the J gene TRBJ1-1, with D uncertain. The CDR3 length is 11 residues. The ends were cut back, 4 bases at V and 7 bases at J, with 8 bases in the middle. CDR1 is SGHRS, CDR2 YFSETQ, per germline.

This clone was seen only a few times. V and J are TRBV4-1 and TRBJ2-3; the D is unclear. CDR3 length: 12 amino acids. CDR1 MGHRA and CDR2 YSYEKL come from the germline V gene. V gave up 4 bases and J gave up 2 bases, with 4 bases separating them. DNA for the CDR3: TGCGCCAGCAGCCCTACCACAGATACGCAGTATTTT. Translated, it gives CASSPTTDTQYF.

The sample holds many counts of this clone. V is TRBV18 and J is TRBJ2-6; D is tentatively TRBD1 or TRBD2 (5 bases each). Between the trimmed V and J ends, which lost 4 bases and 2 bases, there was a span of 6 bases. Germline CDR1 KGHSH, CDR2 LQKENI. The CDR3 has 14 residues. CDR3 protein: CASSQGPGANVLTF. The CDR3 DNA is TGTGCCAGCTCACAGGGACCTGGGGCCAACGTCCTGACTTTC.

This clone was observed a few times. The CDR3 sequence: CACPAGSYEQYF. The CDR3 nucleotides are TGTGCCTGTCCAGCGGGCTCCTACGAGCAGTACTTC. V and J are TRBV30 and TRBJ2-7, with D tentatively TRBD2 (6 bases). The CDR3 extends over 12 amino acids. Trimming shortened V by 6 bases and J by 0 bases, and 9 bases separated the two germline ends. Per germline, CDR1 GTSNPN and CDR2 SVGIG (reference sequence).

This clone was seen more than once but under ten times. This chain connects TRBV10-3 to TRBJ1-5; D is possibly TRBD1 (5 bases). V shed 4 bases and J shed 0 bases, with 7 bases lying between them. CDR3 size: 14 residues. Per germline, CDR1 ENHRY and CDR2 SYGVKD. CDR3 in DNA: TGTGCCATCAGTGCAGGGTTTAGCAATCAGCCCCAGCATTTT. It codes for CAISAGFSNQPQHF.

The chain combines TRBV10-3 with TRBJ2-3; D may correspond to TRBD1 or TRBD2 (5 bases each). In germline, CDR1 is ENHRY, CDR2 SYGVKD. The CDR3 spans 14 residues. Trimming shortened V by 4 bases and J by 4 bases, and 12 bases separated the two germline ends. The CDR3 sequence is CAISVLGTPDTQYF. The CDR3 nucleotides are TGTGCCATCAGTGTGCTAGGGACGCCAGATACGCAGTATTTT.

V is TRBV29-1 and J is TRBJ1-3, with 7 bases aligning to TRBD1. The CDR3 runs 16 residues. V lost 4 bases to trimming and J lost 4 bases; unmatched junction nucleotides: 13. The germline gives CDR1 SQVTM, CDR2 ANQGSEA. In nucleotides, the CDR3 is TGCAGCGTTGGGGGTCGGGGACAGCTAACCGGAAACACCATATATTTT. Protein sequence: CSVGGRGQLTGNTIYF.

This clone was observed a handful of times. This chain joins TRBV9 and TRBJ2-1; TRBD2 agrees at 10 bases. This CDR3 spans 15 amino acids. CDR1 is SGDLS, CDR2 YYNGEE, per germline. Trimming cost V 4 bases and J 7 bases; bases outside gene matches: 8. The CDR3 bases are TGTGCCAGCAGCACTAGCGGGGCTGAATGGAATGAGCAGTTCTTC. Translation gives CASSTSGAEWNEQFF.

The genes are TRBV10-3 and TRBJ2-3; 10 bases map to TRBD2. The J segment lost 2 bases and the V segment lost 3 bases, leaving 2 bases of the junction unmatched. This CDR3 comprises 15 residues. Germline V gene lookup returns CDR1 ENHRY and CDR2 SYGVKD. The CDR3 bases are TGTGCCATCAGTGAAAGCGGGGGGGCCACAGATACGCAGTATTTT. The encoded protein is CAISESGGATDTQYF.

A few counts support this clone. The chain links TRBV19 to TRBJ1-1; 7 nucleotides match TRBD1. The V segment lost 3 bases and the J segment 0 bases; nucleotides outside the gene matches: 4. The CDR3 totals 15 residues. Per germline, CDR1 LNHDA and CDR2 SQIVND (reference sequence). The CDR3 sequence is CASSIGTEMNTEAFF. For the CDR3, the DNA is TGTGCCAGTAGTATCGGGACAGAGATGAACACTGAAGCTTTCTTT. Supplemented by reference TRBV19 and TRBJ1-1, the full variable domain reads DGGITQSPKYLFRKEGQNVTLSCEQNLNHDAMYWYRQDPGQGLRLIYYSQIVNDFQKGDIAEGYSVSREKKESFPLTVTSAQKNPTAFYLCASSIGTEMNTEAFFGQGTRLTVV.

The V gene is TRBV23-1, the J gene TRBJ2-5; the D call may be TRBD1 or TRBD2 (5 bases each). TRBV23-1 is noted as an ORF with a role that remains uncertain. This CDR3 is 19 amino acids long. V dropped 4 bases and J dropped 4 bases, with 28 bases sitting between them. The CDR3 coding sequence is TGCGCCAGCAGTCTCAGAAAGGGACCGGGTTTTCGGCCGGCAGAGACCCAGTACTTC. Its translation: CASSLRKGPGFRPAETQYF.

The chain carries TRBV29-1 and TRBJ2-1; D remains unclear. The V gene's germline CDR1 is SQVTM and CDR2 ANQGSEA. V lost 4 bases and J 10 bases, leaving 14 bases between the germline ends. The CDR3 is made up of 12 amino acids. CDR3 in amino acids: CSVGRRTREQFF. As DNA, the CDR3 is TGCAGCGTTGGAAGGAGAACCCGAGAGCAGTTCTTC.

This clone turned up a few times. The V call is TRBV19, the J call TRBJ2-7; 11 nucleotides line up with TRBD2. Germline loops: CDR1 LNHDA, CDR2 SQIVND (reference sequence). CDR3 length: 18 residues. The ends lost 0 bases at V and 4 bases at J; junction bases unmatched: 11. The CDR3: CASSIDHDSGRALYEQYF. In DNA form, the CDR3 reads TGTGCCAGTAGTATAGATCATGATAGCGGGAGGGCCTTGTACGAGCAGTACTTC.

This clone was seen a few times. This chain connects TRBV7-2 to TRBJ1-5; D perhaps matches TRBD1 (6 bases). V was pared by 4 bases and J by 2 bases, with 9 bases between. Germline-derived CDR1 and CDR2 are SGHTA and FQGNSA. The CDR3 is made up of 14 amino acids. The CDR3: CASSSGVGNQPQHF. The DNA for the CDR3 is TGTGCCAGCAGCTCAGGGGTAGGCAATCAGCCCCAGCATTTT.

This rearrangement joins TRBV4-1 to TRBJ1-2; 7 bases line up with TRBD1. Germline loops: CDR1 MGHRA, CDR2 YSYEKL. This CDR3 comprises 13 residues. V trimming: 6 bases; J trimming: 7 bases; junction bases outside the gene matches: 8. The CDR3: CASSQTGIRGYTF. For the CDR3, the DNA is TGCGCCAGCAGTCAGACAGGGATCCGTGGCTACACCTTC.

A few counts support this clone. The chain uses TRBV7-2 and TRBJ1-4, with D perhaps TRBD1 (5 bases). The CDR3 covers 14 residues. Between the trimmed V and J ends, which lost 4 bases and 5 bases, there was a span of 11 bases. Germline V lookup: CDR1 SGHTA, CDR2 FQGNSA. The CDR3 nucleotides read TGTGCCAGCAGCTCAGGACGGACAAATGAAAAACTGTTTTTT. This translates into CASSSGRTNEKLFF.

This chain connects TRBV7-9 to TRBJ2-1; a weak D match, TRBD2 (6 bases). Per the germline V gene, CDR1 is SEHNR and CDR2 is FQNEAQ (reference sequence). The CDR3 is 15 amino acids. The V end lost 2 bases, the J end lost 0 bases, and 8 bases lay between the germline ends. DNA for the CDR3: TGTGCCAGCAGCTTAAGGCGGGACTCCTACAATGAGCAGTTCTTC. Protein: CASSLRRDSYNEQFF.